These T cell receptor beta chains were read from a single sample in a study of OX40 agonist ivuxolimab in advanced cancers. Using immunoSEQ multiplex PCR, the repertoire was profiled, and TCRdb retains in-frame clones only, with some absent. This table holds some 37,000 clones, around 85% found once. Here the sequenced sample was CD4+ or CD8+ T cells sorted from blood, taken in a trial of the OX40 agonist ivuxolimab. The source is an adult with an advanced solid tumor such as melanoma, head and neck, liver or kidney cancer. Both conserved end residues are part of each CDR3. Each record gives: D gene, J gene, clone size, V gene, CDR3 DNA, CDR3 protein. The D gene is left open where the match is weak. The size of a clone is reported for some rows only, either as once, few or many, or as a class for expanded clones.

>NA|TRBJ1-6|NA|TRBV2
TGTGCCAGCAGTGAAGGAGGGGTGCGGTCACCCCTCCACTTT
CASSEGGVRSPLHF
>NA|TRBJ1-6|few|TRBV10-1
TGCGCCAGCAGTGAAGAGGGGAAGGCACCCCTCCACTTT
CASSEEGKAPLHF
>NA|TRBJ2-2|NA|TRBV19
TGTGCCAGTAGTATCTCAGGGGTAGGGACCGGGGAGCTGTTTTTT
CASSISGVGTGELFF
>NA|TRBJ2-7|NA|TRBV6-1
TGTGCCAGCAGTGAAGTTGGCGGGGTCGCCTACGAGCAGTACTTC
CASSEVGGVAYEQYF
>NA|TRBJ2-7|NA|TRBV28
TGTGCCAGCAGTTTATGGGGTTCGGGGCTCTACGAGCAGTACTTC
CASSLWGSGLYEQYF
>NA|TRBJ2-1|NA|TRBV7-2
TGTGCCAGCAGCGGTTACAATGAGCAGTTCTTC
CASSGYNEQFF
>NA|TRBJ2-7|NA|TRBV6-6
TGTGCCAGCACCACTGAGTGGCCCTACGAGCAGTACTTC
CASTTEWPYEQYF
>NA|TRBJ1-4|NA|TRBV5-1
TGCGCCAGCAGCTTGGGCGGGGCTGCTAATGAAAAACTGTTTTTT
CASSLGGAANEKLFF
>NA|TRBJ2-7|NA|TRBV10-2
TGCGCCAGCATCGACTACACCTACGAGCAGTACTTC
CASIDYTYEQYF
>TRBD2|TRBJ2-7|NA|TRBV19
TGTGCCAGTAGTATAGCGGGACTAGCGGGGGGCTCCTACGAGCAGTACTTC
CASSIAGLAGGSYEQYF
>NA|TRBJ2-3|NA|TRBV5-1
TGCGCCAGCAGCTTGGAACAGGGTTGGACAGATACGCAGTATTTT
CASSLEQGWTDTQYF
>TRBD1|TRBJ1-2|NA|TRBV9
TGTGCCAGCAGCGTGGCCGGGACAGGATCTTATTTTAACTATGGCTACACCTTC
CASSVAGTGSYFNYGYTF
>NA|TRBJ1-2|NA|TRBV6-6
TGTGCCAGCTATCCCTTCACAGGGACGAGCTATGGCTACACCTTC
CASYPFTGTSYGYTF
>NA|TRBJ2-7|NA|TRBV29-1
TGCAGCGTTACCGTTTGGGGCAGGAATGGTAACGAGCAGTACTTC
CSVTVWGRNGNEQYF
>TRBD1|TRBJ2-4|NA|TRBV12-5
TGTGCTAGTGGTTTGACCGACAGGGCGGACATTCAGTACTTC
CASGLTDRADIQYF
>NA|TRBJ1-2|NA|TRBV6-1
TGTGCCAGCAGACTGTCCCTGTCGGAGGGCTACACCTTC
CASRLSLSEGYTF
>TRBD1|TRBJ2-7|NA|TRBV7-2
TGTGCCAGCAGCACCCGGGACAGCTACGAGCAGTACTTC
CASSTRDSYEQYF
>TRBD1|TRBJ1-6|NA|TRBV2
TGTGCCAGCAGTCCGGGACAGAACTTCGGTTCACCCCTCCACTTT
CASSPGQNFGSPLHF
>TRBD1|TRBJ1-1|NA|TRBV6-5
TGTGCCAGCCAAAGACAGGGAGACACTGAAGCTTTCTTT
CASQRQGDTEAFF
>NA|TRBJ1-2|few|TRBV28
TGTGCCAGCAGTTCCCTATCATCGATCGGGAGGGAGGGCTACACCTTC
CASSSLSSIGREGYTF
>TRBD1|TRBJ1-2|NA|TRBV5-1
TGCGCCAGCAGCTTCCACAGGGGGGGAAACTATGGCTACACCTTC
CASSFHRGGNYGYTF
>TRBD2|TRBJ2-1|NA|TRBV6-4
TGTGCCAGCAGTTCTAGCGGGGGGGCCGCCTTGCAGTTCTTC
CASSSSGGAALQFF
>TRBD1|TRBJ1-4|NA|TRBV29-1
TGCAGCGGCTCCGGGACAGGGAGTGAAAAACTGTTTTTT
CSGSGTGSEKLFF
>NA|TRBJ1-2|NA|TRBV2
TGTGCCAGCAGTGAATCGACGGTTAACTATGGCTACACCTTC
CASSESTVNYGYTF
>TRBD1|TRBJ2-1|NA|TRBV19
TGTGCCAGTAGTGCCTCGGGACAGGGATACAATGAGCAGTTCTTC
CASSASGQGYNEQFF
>NA|TRBJ1-1|few|TRBV15
TGTGCCACCAGCAGAGATTCGGGAGCGGGGGTGGGCACTGAAGCTTTCTTT
CATSRDSGAGVGTEAFF
>TRBD1|TRBJ1-4|NA|TRBV9
TGTGCCAGCAGCCCCAGGGACAGGATTAATGAAAAACTGTTTTTT
CASSPRDRINEKLFF